The T cell receptor (beta chain) described here comes from a study of T cells in Graves' hyperthyroidism and ophthalmopathy. This clonotype was counted many times. Amplified TCR beta CDR3 regions derived from RNA transcripts. HTBI primers were employed in a first-round RT-PCR of the TCR CDR3. TCRdb recomputed calls from the multiplex PCR reads with MiXCR, one row per CDR3 protein. The sample records roughly 500,000 distinct CDR3 sequences, 46% being singletons. V dropped 4 bases and J dropped 3 bases, with 10 bases sitting between them. The CDR3 is made up of 13 amino acids. The chain combines TRBV12-3 or TRBV12-4 with TRBJ2-7, with D perhaps being TRBD1 or TRBD2 (5 bases each). This receptor was identified in an adult woman with Graves' disease, either hyperthyroidism or ophthalmopathy (not recorded which). Material: peripheral blood or thyroid tissue (not recorded which). For the CDR3, the DNA is TGTGCCAGCAGTTCCCGGGACGGCTACGAGCAGTACTTC. It codes for CASSSRDGYEQYF.